Below, 31 T cell receptor beta chains from the same sample are listed, as sequenced in a study of identical twins. MiXCR, applied by TCRdb to the 5' RACE reads, yields one record per CDR3 protein. The sample lists some 260,000 distinct CDR3 sequences, around 15% occurring once. Sequenced: memory (CD45RO+) T cells sorted from blood. The receptors were sampled from a woman under 30 in good health.

The rearrangement uses TRBV7-9 and TRBJ1-5; D is unresolved. V lost 0 bases, J lost 0 bases, and 12 bases lay in between. The CDR3 totals 17 residues. Germline V gives CDR1 SEHNR, CDR2 FQNEAQ (reference sequence). The CDR3 region is CASSLAAAVDSNQPQHF. Here the CDR3 DNA reads TGTGCCAGCAGCTTAGCCGCGGCAGTAGATAGCAATCAGCCCCAGCATTTT.

This sequence joins TRBV3-1 and TRBJ2-3; D is perhaps TRBD1 (6 bases). V was cut by 2 bases and J by 6 bases, with 12 bases left in between. The V gene's germline CDR1 is LGHDT and CDR2 YNNKEL (reference sequence). The CDR3 sequence is 14 residues long. The CDR3 DNA sequence: TGTGCCAGCAGCCAAAAAACACAGGGCGATACGCAGTATTTT. Translating it yields CASSQKTQGDTQYF.

This clonotype was detected many times. The V and J genes are TRBV6-5 and TRBJ1-6; a weak D match, TRBD1 (5 bases). The CDR3 length is 18 residues. CDR1 is MNHEY and CDR2 is SVGAGI in the germline V gene. V was trimmed by 1 base and J by 0 bases, leaving 13 bases between them. This CDR3 is CASSYWGGRSSYNSPLHF. The CDR3 coding sequence is TGTGCCAGCAGTTACTGGGGGGGACGGAGCTCCTATAATTCACCCCTCCACTTT.

The table lists this clonotype with a few counts. This chain's CDR3 is CSARRFGEEGTQYF. CDR3 nucleotide sequence: TGCAGTGCGAGAAGGTTTGGGGAGGAGGGGACCCAGTACTTC. The chain has TRBV20-1 and TRBJ2-5; the D gene is possibly TRBD2 (6 bases). The CDR3 spans 14 residues. V lost 6 bases and J lost 7, with 21 bases in between. Germline loops: CDR1 DFQATT, CDR2 SNEGSKA (reference sequence).

There are a few counts of this clonotype. This sequence joins TRBV20-1 and TRBJ2-4, with 7 bases matching TRBD1. This CDR3 has 14 amino acids. Germline V gene sequence: CDR1 DFQATT, CDR2 SNEGSKA (reference sequence). V lost 6 bases and J lost 7; bases outside the gene matches: 12. The CDR3 is CSAKDRNGRNIQYF. CDR3 nucleotides: TGCAGTGCAAAGGACAGGAACGGTCGGAACATTCAGTACTTC.

The chain recombines TRBV11-2 with TRBJ1-1; 9 bases agree with TRBD1. Trimming cost V 2 bases and J 4 bases; bases outside gene matches: 2. The V gene's germline CDR1 is SGHAT and CDR2 FQNNGV. CDR3 length: 14 amino acids. Written as DNA, the CDR3 is TGTGCCAGCAGCTTATCGACAGGGGGCACTGAAGCTTTCTTT. This translates into CASSLSTGGTEAFF.

Many counts were recorded for this clonotype. This chain joins TRBV24-1 and TRBJ2-3; D is unclear. In germline, CDR1 is KGHDR, CDR2 SFDVKD. The V end was cut by 2 bases, the J end by 4 bases, with 9 bases between. This CDR3 has 14 residues. CDR3 in amino acids: CATSDSGFADTQYF. The CDR3 region has the DNA TGTGCCACCAGTGATTCGGGTTTCGCAGATACGCAGTATTTT.

This clonotype was counted only a few times. The chain employs TRBV5-1 and TRBJ2-1, with 7 bases lining up with TRBD2. V was clipped by 3 bases and J by 2 bases; unmatched bases: 5. CDR1 and CDR2 (germline): SGHRS, YFSETQ. The CDR3 has 15 amino acids. CDR3 in DNA: TGCGCCAGCAGCTCTACTAGCGCCGCCTACAATGAGCAGTTCTTC. Protein product: CASSSTSAAYNEQFF.

The V call is TRBV20-1, the J call TRBJ2-7; a weak D match, TRBD2 (6 bases). The CDR3 consists of 16 residues. Trimming cost V 5 bases and J 0 bases, with 20 bases left between them. Germline CDR1 reads DFQATT; CDR2 reads SNEGSKA (reference sequence). The CDR3 reads CSAPECLAISSYEQYF. The CDR3 nucleotides read TGCAGTGCTCCCGAGTGCCTAGCGATAAGCTCCTACGAGCAGTACTTC.

This clonotype was seen a handful of times. The gene calls are TRBV12-3 or TRBV12-4 and TRBJ2-4; D perhaps matches TRBD2 (5 bases). V was shortened by 1 base and J by 0 bases, with 10 bases between the two germline ends. The CDR3 is 16 amino acids. CDR3 DNA: TGTGCCAGCAGTTTAGGCGGGTTAATAGCCAAAAACATTCAGTACTTC. It specifies CASSLGGLIAKNIQYF.

The V call is TRBV7-3, the J call TRBJ2-2; D gene uncertain. This CDR3 has 14 amino acids. Trimming took off 5 bases at V and 6 bases at J, with 13 bases between the two ends. Germline loops: CDR1 SGHTA, CDR2 FQGTGA. The CDR3, as DNA: TGTGCCAGCAGCGCCCCTCATAGACCCGGGGAGCTGTTTTTT. The encoded protein is CASSAPHRPGELFF.

V is TRBV15 and J is TRBJ1-5; 8 positions match TRBD1. Trimming at V came to 3 bases and at J to 5 bases, leaving 6 bases not matched to a gene. There are 15 residues in the CDR3. Germline loops: CDR1 LNHNV, CDR2 YYDKDF (reference sequence). The CDR3 loop is CATSRPGTGDQPQHF. The CDR3, as DNA: TGTGCCACCAGCAGGCCCGGGACAGGTGATCAGCCCCAGCATTTT.

This clonotype has a count of ten or more. The J gene is TRBJ2-7, the V gene TRBV20-1, with D unresolved. Trimming pared 1 base from V and 3 bases from J, leaving 13 bases between. The CDR3 extends over 14 amino acids. Germline-derived CDR1 and CDR2 are DFQATT and SNEGSKA (reference sequence). The CDR3 DNA is TGCAGTGCTAGAGGAGTGTCGGAAGACTACGAGCAGTACTTC. This gives the protein CSARGVSEDYEQYF.

The rearrangement links TRBV10-2 to TRBJ2-1; 12 bases agree with TRBD2. Germline trimming cut 6 bases from V and 10 bases from J; bases unmatched to any gene: 10. CDR1 WSHSY and CDR2 SAAADI come from the germline V gene. CDR3 length: 15 amino acids. The CDR3 DNA is TGCGCCAGCAGACTAAGACTAGCGGGAGTGGACGAGCAGTTCTTC. It is translated as CASRLRLAGVDEQFF.

The table lists this clonotype with a few counts. The chain combines TRBV20-1 with TRBJ2-7; 10 bases match TRBD2. With V trimmed by 4 bases and J by 0 bases, 3 bases remained unmatched. The CDR3 extends over 14 amino acids. Germline V CDR1 and CDR2: DFQATT, SNEGSKA (reference sequence). CDR3 protein: CSATLAGSSYEQYF. CDR3 nucleotide sequence: TGCAGTGCTACACTAGCGGGGAGCTCCTACGAGCAGTACTTC.

This clonotype was recorded many times. The chain combines TRBV3-1 with TRBJ2-7, with TRBD2 as a possible D gene (6 bases). The CDR3 totals 13 residues. Germline V gene lookup returns CDR1 LGHDT and CDR2 YNNKEL (reference sequence). V was clipped by 4 bases and J by 4 bases, with 11 bases between them. The CDR3 sequence is CASSRAGSYEQYF. Here the CDR3 DNA reads TGTGCCAGCAGCCGGGCGGGATCATACGAGCAGTACTTC.

V usage is TRBV11-2 and J usage is TRBJ2-6, with D possibly matching TRBD2 (5 bases). The ends were cut back, 5 bases at V and 0 bases at J, with 20 bases in the middle. The CDR3 extends over 19 amino acids. Germline V gene sequence: CDR1 SGHAT, CDR2 FQNNGV. CDR3 bases: TGTGCCAGCAGCCCCACTCCCCCCCGGGGTCGCTCTGGGGCCAACGTCCTGACTTTC. This gives the protein CASSPTPPRGRSGANVLTF.

This clonotype has only a few counts. J is TRBJ1-1 and V is TRBV25-1; D is ambiguous. CDR1 is MGHDK and CDR2 is SYGVNS in the germline V gene. The CDR3 runs to 15 residues. Trimming pared 5 bases from V and 4 bases from J, leaving 17 bases between. The CDR3 coding sequence is TGTGCCAGCAGTTCGAGGAAAGCCCAGATCACTGAAGCTTTCTTT. Amino acids: CASSSRKAQITEAFF.

This clonotype was seen more than once but under ten times. V usage is TRBV7-3 and J usage is TRBJ2-5, with D perhaps TRBD1 or TRBD2 (5 bases each). This CDR3 comprises 13 residues. V dropped 3 bases and J dropped 4 bases, with 9 bases sitting between them. The germline V gene has CDR1 SGHTA and CDR2 FQGTGA. DNA for the CDR3: TGTGCCAGCAGCTTCGGGACGGGAGAGACCCAGTACTTC. It encodes CASSFGTGETQYF. The entire variable domain, with the rest obtained from reference TRBV7-3 and TRBJ2-5, is as follows: GAGVSQTPSNKVTEKGKYVELRCDPISGHTALYWYRQSLGQGPEFLIYFQGTGAADDSGLPNDRFFAVRPEGSVSTLKIQRTERGDSAVYLCASSFGTGETQYFGPGTRLLVL.

The genes are TRBV7-2 and TRBJ1-2, with 9 bases aligning to TRBD1. This CDR3 is built from 14 residues. Germline V gene sequence: CDR1 SGHTA, CDR2 FQGNSA. V shed 3 bases and J 4 bases; nucleotides not matched to a gene: 3. DNA of the CDR3: TGTGCCAGCAGCTTGCGGGACAGGGCCTATGGCTACACCTTC. This sequence encodes CASSLRDRAYGYTF.

The CDR3 is CSAREWRAGVTEAFF. CDR3 DNA: TGCAGTGCTAGAGAATGGAGGGCGGGAGTCACTGAAGCTTTCTTT. The chain joins TRBV20-1 to TRBJ1-1; D remains ambiguous. This CDR3 has 15 residues. Per the germline V gene, CDR1 is DFQATT and CDR2 is SNEGSKA (reference sequence). Trimming pared 0 bases from V and 4 bases from J, leaving 15 bases between.

This clonotype was detected many times. This rearrangement joins TRBV20-1 to TRBJ1-1, with a possible D match to TRBD1 (5 bases). Germline V gene data show CDR1 as DFQATT and CDR2 as SNEGSKA (reference sequence). The CDR3 runs to 13 residues. V lost 6 bases and J lost 4, with 15 bases in between. CDR3 DNA: TGCAGTGCGGGGGGGGTATACGGCACTGAAGCTTTCTTT. Its protein product is CSAGGVYGTEAFF.

This chain uses TRBV7-9 with TRBJ2-4; 9 bases align to TRBD2. This CDR3 comprises 14 residues. Germline CDR1 reads SEHNR; CDR2 reads FQNEAQ (reference sequence). The junction had 5 bases not matched to a gene; V was cut back by 5 bases and J by 6 bases. CDR3 in amino acids: CASSLRGGANIQYF. Written as DNA, the CDR3 is TGTGCCAGCAGCCTCCGCGGGGGGGCAAACATTCAGTACTTC.

In this sample, this clonotype turned up many times. The J gene is TRBJ1-3, the V gene TRBV11-1; tentatively, D is TRBD1 (6 bases). The CDR3 contains 15 residues. V lost 4 bases and J 4 bases, leaving 14 bases between the germline ends. Germline CDR1 and CDR2: SGHAT and FQDESV (reference sequence). The CDR3 here is CASSSGTSEGNTIYF. The CDR3 bases are TGTGCCAGCAGCTCCGGGACATCAGAGGGAAACACCATATATTTT.

This clonotype is classed as medium-sized. The chain has TRBV9 and TRBJ2-7; D may be TRBD1 or TRBD2 (5 bases each). V gave up 2 bases and J gave up 6 bases, with 18 bases separating them. The CDR3 is 15 residues long. CDR1 is SGDLS and CDR2 is YYNGEE in the germline V gene. In nucleotides, the CDR3 is TGTGCCAGCAGCGTCTCCCGGGACGCGGCCGGCGAGCAGTACTTC. The encoded protein is CASSVSRDAAGEQYF. Using reference TRBV9 and TRBJ2-7 for the parts outside the CDR3, the full variable domain is DSGVTQTPKHLITATGQRVTLRCSPRSGDLSVYWYQQSLDQGLQFLIQYYNGEERAKGNILERFSAQQFPDLHSELNLSSLELGDSALYFCASSVSRDAAGEQYFGPGTRLTVT.

The table lists this clonotype with a few counts. The chain joins TRBV11-3 to TRBJ1-1; D is uncertain. The V gene lost 6 bases and the J gene lost 1 base, with 9 bases spanning the gap. The CDR3 contains 13 residues. Germline CDR1 is SGHNT and CDR2 is YENEEA. DNA for the CDR3: TGTGCCAGCAGTTATACACAGAACACTGAAGCTTTCTTT. Its translation: CASSYTQNTEAFF.

The V call is TRBV20-1, the J call TRBJ2-4, with D possibly TRBD2 on 5 matching bases. The germline V gene has CDR1 DFQATT and CDR2 SNEGSKA (reference sequence). CDR3 size: 15 residues. Trimming took 2 bases from V and 6 from J, leaving 17 bases between them. CDR3 DNA: TGCAGTGCTAGACCAGGAACAGCGGAAAGAAACATTCAGTACTTC. It is translated as CSARPGTAERNIQYF.

In this sample, this clonotype turned up a few times. The DNA for the CDR3 is TGTGCCAGCCGGGGACTAGACCTGTACAATGAGCAGTTCTTC. Its translation is CASRGLDLYNEQFF. V gene TRBV27 combines with J gene TRBJ2-1; 8 nucleotides match TRBD2. Per germline, CDR1 MNHEY and CDR2 SMNVEV (reference sequence). The junction had 7 bases not matched to a gene; V was cut back by 8 bases and J by 4 bases. The CDR3 covers 14 residues.

This clonotype was counted ten times or more. This chain's CDR3 is CASSAGLAVETQYF. In nucleotides, the CDR3 is TGCGCCAGCAGCGCGGGACTAGCGGTGGAGACCCAGTACTTC. This chain joins TRBV5-1 and TRBJ2-5; 11 nucleotides match TRBD2. Germline assignment: CDR1 SGHRS and CDR2 YFSETQ. The CDR3 has 14 amino acids. J lost 5 bases, V lost 4 bases, and 4 bases had no gene match.

The table lists this clonotype with a few counts. The chain has TRBV5-1 and TRBJ2-1; tentative D call: TRBD2 (6 bases). V was shortened by 4 bases and J by 5 bases, with 13 bases between the two germline ends. Per the germline V gene, CDR1 is SGHRS and CDR2 is YFSETQ. The CDR3 is made up of 14 amino acids. The CDR3 nucleotides are TGCGCCAGCAGCGGGGGTCCTAGCGACAATGAGCAGTTCTTC. Its translation: CASSGGPSDNEQFF. Looking up the rest from reference TRBV5-1 and TRBJ2-1 gives the full variable domain: KAGVTQTPRYLIKTRGQQVTLSCSPISGHRSVSWYQQTPGQGLQFLFEYFSETQRNKGNFPGRFSGRQFSNSRSEMNVSTLELGDSALYLCASSGGPSDNEQFFGPGTRLTVL.

This clonotype was detected ten times or more. The chain joins TRBV29-1 to TRBJ2-2; tentative D call: TRBD2 (5 bases). This CDR3 is built from 15 residues. Germline V gene data show CDR1 as SQVTM and CDR2 as ANQGSEA. Trimming cost V 7 bases and J 5 bases, with 20 bases left between them. CDR3 in amino acids: CSAVEGHFPTGELFF. CDR3 sequence (DNA): TGCAGCGCTGTCGAGGGTCATTTTCCGACCGGGGAGCTGTTTTTT.